This TCR beta chain stems from a study of Ad26.COV2.S vaccination and SARS-CoV-2 variants (dated by TCRdb to the early 2020s). Looking at the study overall: Vaccine-arm donors came from COV1001, a multicentre, randomized, double-blind, placebo-controlled phase I-IIa trial of Ad26.COV2.S in healthy adults. The specificity and breadth of SARS-CoV-2-reactive T cell receptors after Ad26.COV2.S vaccination were assessed by TCRbeta repertoire sequencing. Ad26.COV2.S was administered intramuscularly at a dose of 5x10^10 or 1x10^11 viral particles, either as one shot or as two shots given 56 days apart. Trial participants were randomized into five groups of five: low-dose or high-dose Ad26.COV2.S given once or twice, or placebo on both occasions. Investigators did not know the trial group allocation while performing experiments and assessing outcomes. A total of approximately 30 samples were included in the TCR-sequenced set, comprising approximately 20 Ad26.COV2.S vaccine recipients, 5 placebo recipients and 8 SARS-CoV-2 convalescent individuals. General study outcomes and caveats: Substantial breadth of spike-specific CD8+ and CD4+ T cell responses was reported after vaccination. The authors noted that total T cell responses may have been underestimated by the TCR breadth and depth analyses. The study was not powered to compare responses between vaccine doses or regimens. Compared with placebo recipients, Ad26.COV2.S recipients showed higher spike-specific TCR breadth (P = 0.0014). Vaccine and placebo recipients had similar non-spike TCR breadth, a finding consistent with the vaccine containing only spike.

The treatment or condition label of this sample denotes: roughly 20 received Ad26.COV2.S at low or high dose, single or two shots; about 5 received placebo; per-sample allocation not given. For vaccine and placebo recipients, the sequenced repertoires came from samples collected on day 63 after the first injection. In Cohort 1b, 25 to 30 adults aged 18-55 years were enrolled at a single site in Boston, USA, between 29 July and 7 August 2020. Ad26.COV2.S was a replication-incompetent adenovirus type 26 vector that expressed a prefusion-stabilized SARS-CoV-2 spike protein derived from the original Wuhan strain. With regard to this clone: This receptor's antigen is unknown. No qualities accompany the bases; no much larger clone lies one base away.

The junction shows trimming of 6 bases on V and 11 bases on J, and the gene matches do not reach 9 bases of it. As encoded in the germline V gene, CDR1 is KGHSH while CDR2 is LQKENI. The CDR3 contains 13 residues, cysteine and phenylalanine counted. The read is trimmed to its CDR3 DNA, 39 bases read in frame from base 1. The immunoSEQ Assay was the method used to sequence TCRbeta CDR3 regions. After extraction, genomic DNA underwent amplification by bias-controlled multiplex PCR, followed by high-throughput sequencing. The paper's processing steps were these. To quantify the absolute abundance of every unique TCRbeta CDR3 region, sequences were collapsed and filtered. T cell fraction was estimated by normalization of TCRbeta template counts to usable DNA, with usable DNA being measured through amplification of reference genes present in all nucleated cells. Repertoire TCRs were annotated as SARS-CoV-2-specific when V gene, CDR3 amino acid sequence and J gene were exactly matched to a known reactive TCR set. The reference SARS-CoV-2 TCR set was derived from MIRA and filtered for enrichment in COVID-19-positive ImmuneCODE repertoires, a step that removed public or cross-reactive TCRs. Based on the MIRA antigens, annotated TCRs were further analysed at the level of specific ORF or position within ORF. Breadth was defined as the number of annotated unique rearrangements divided by the total number of unique productive rearrangements, and depth was defined as the summed frequency of the annotated unique rearrangements. TCR breadth was compared between groups using two-sided Wilcoxon rank-sum tests. This is the immuneACCESS table as TCRdb keeps it, with only in-frame sequences that have V and J called. A part of the clones is gone; compared with another copy, unresolved V genes explain less than half, and the rest is unexplained. V and J calls and clone size are given by that table; D and trimming were obtained from the DNA. The sample table contains over 350,000 clones; only one count was recorded for around nine tenths of them. The ten top clones hold approximately 3.7% of the sample.

The sample consisted of peripheral blood, taken in a trial of Ad26.COV2.S vaccine versus placebo. The TCR sequence derives from a person aged 18 to 65 who received the Ad26.COV2.S COVID-19 vaccine or a placebo. The chain employs TRBV18 and TRBJ1-4; 7 bases in the junction line up with TRBD1. The nucleotides are TGTGCCAGCTCGACAGGGTCGGGGGAGAAACTGTTTTTT. It specifies CASSTGSGEKLFF.